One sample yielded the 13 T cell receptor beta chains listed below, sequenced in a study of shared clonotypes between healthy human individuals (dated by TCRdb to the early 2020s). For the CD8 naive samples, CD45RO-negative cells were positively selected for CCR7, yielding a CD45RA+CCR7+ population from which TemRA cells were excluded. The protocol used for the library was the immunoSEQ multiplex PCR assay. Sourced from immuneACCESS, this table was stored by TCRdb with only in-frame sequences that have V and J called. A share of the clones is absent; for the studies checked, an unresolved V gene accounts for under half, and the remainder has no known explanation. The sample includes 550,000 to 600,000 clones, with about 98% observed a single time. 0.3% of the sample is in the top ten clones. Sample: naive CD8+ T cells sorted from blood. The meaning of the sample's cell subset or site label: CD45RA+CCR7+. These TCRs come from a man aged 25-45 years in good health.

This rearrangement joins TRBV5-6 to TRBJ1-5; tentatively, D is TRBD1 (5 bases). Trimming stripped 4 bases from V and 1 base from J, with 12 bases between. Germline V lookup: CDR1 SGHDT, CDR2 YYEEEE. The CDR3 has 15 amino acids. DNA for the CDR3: TGTGCCAGCAGCCTGAGCCGGGACAGCAATCAGCCCCAGCATTTT. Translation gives CASSLSRDSNQPQHF.

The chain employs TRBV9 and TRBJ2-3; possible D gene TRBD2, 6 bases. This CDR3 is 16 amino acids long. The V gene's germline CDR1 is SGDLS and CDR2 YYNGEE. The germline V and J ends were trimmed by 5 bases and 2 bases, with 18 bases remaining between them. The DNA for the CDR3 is TGTGCCAGCAGTCAAGAGGGGATAGCGGTCACAGATACGCAGTATTTT. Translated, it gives CASSQEGIAVTDTQYF.

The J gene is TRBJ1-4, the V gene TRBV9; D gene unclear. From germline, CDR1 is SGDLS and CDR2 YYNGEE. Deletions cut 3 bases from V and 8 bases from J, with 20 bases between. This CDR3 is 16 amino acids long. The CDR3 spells CASSAPFGNLGEKLFF. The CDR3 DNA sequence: TGTGCCAGCAGCGCCCCCTTCGGAAACCTGGGAGAAAAACTGTTTTTT.

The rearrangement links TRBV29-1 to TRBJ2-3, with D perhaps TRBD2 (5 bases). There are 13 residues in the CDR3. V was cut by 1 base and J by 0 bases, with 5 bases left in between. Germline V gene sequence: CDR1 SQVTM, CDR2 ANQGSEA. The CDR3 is CSVEAGSTDTQYF. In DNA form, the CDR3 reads TGCAGCGTTGAAGCGGGAAGCACAGATACGCAGTATTTT.

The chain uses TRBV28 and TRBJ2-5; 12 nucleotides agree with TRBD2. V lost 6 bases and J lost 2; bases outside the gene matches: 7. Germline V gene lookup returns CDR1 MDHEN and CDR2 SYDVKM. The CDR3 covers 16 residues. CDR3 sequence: CASSYTGLAGQETQYF. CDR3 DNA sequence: TGTGCCAGCAGCTACACAGGACTAGCGGGACAAGAGACCCAGTACTTC. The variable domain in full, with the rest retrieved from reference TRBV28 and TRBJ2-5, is DVKVTQSSRYLVKRTGEKVFLECVQDMDHENMFWYRQDPGLGLRLIYFSYDVKMKEKGDIPEGYSVSREKKERFSLILESASTNQTSMYLCASSYTGLAGQETQYFGPGTRLLVL.

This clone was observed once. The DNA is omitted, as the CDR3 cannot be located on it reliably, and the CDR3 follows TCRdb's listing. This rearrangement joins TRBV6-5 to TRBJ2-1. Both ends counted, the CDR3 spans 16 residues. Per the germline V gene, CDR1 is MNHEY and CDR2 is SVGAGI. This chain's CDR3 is CASSSSDPPAYNEQFF.

CDR3: CASSLGRNEQFF. Written as DNA, the CDR3 is TGTGCCAGCAGCTTAGGTCGGAATGAGCAGTTCTTC. The chain carries TRBV7-6 and TRBJ2-1; no firm D call. The length of the CDR3 is 12 residues. With 1 base removed from V and 7 bases from J, the gap between germline ends came to 5 bases. CDR1 SGHVS and CDR2 FNYEAQ come from the germline V gene.

CDR3 protein: CSVVGGSGTQYF. The CDR3 bases are TGCAGCGTTGTTGGTGGCTCAGGTACGCAGTATTTT. The chain links TRBV29-1 to TRBJ2-3; D gene ambiguous. Trimming removed 4 bases at V and 8 bases at J, with 13 bases between. The germline CDR1 and CDR2 sequences are SQVTM and ANQGSEA. The CDR3 sequence is 12 residues long.

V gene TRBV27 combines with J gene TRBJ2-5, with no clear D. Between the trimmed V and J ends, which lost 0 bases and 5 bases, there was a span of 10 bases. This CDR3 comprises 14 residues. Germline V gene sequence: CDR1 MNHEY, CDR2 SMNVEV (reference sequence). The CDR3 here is CASSLSGRMETQYF. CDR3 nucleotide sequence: TGTGCCAGCAGTTTATCGGGCAGAATGGAGACCCAGTACTTC.

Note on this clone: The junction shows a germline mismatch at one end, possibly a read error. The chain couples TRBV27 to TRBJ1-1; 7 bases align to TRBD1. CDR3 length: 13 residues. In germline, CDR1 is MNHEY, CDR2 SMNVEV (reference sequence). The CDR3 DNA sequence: TGTGCCGGCAGTTCCCTCACAGGGGACGAAGCTTTCTTT. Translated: CAGSSLTGDEAFF.

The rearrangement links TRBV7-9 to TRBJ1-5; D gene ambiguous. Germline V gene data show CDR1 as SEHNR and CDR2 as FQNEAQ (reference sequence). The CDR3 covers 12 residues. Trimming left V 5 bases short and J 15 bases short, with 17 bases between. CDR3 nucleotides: TGTGCCAGCAGCGAAGACCGGAGGGAAATGCATTTT. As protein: CASSEDRREMHF.

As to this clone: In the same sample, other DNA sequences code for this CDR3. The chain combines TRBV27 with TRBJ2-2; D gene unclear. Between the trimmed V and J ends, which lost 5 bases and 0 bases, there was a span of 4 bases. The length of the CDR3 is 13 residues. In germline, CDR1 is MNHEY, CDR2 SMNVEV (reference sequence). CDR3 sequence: CASSPANTGELFF. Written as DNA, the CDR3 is TGTGCCAGCAGTCCGGCGAACACCGGGGAGCTGTTTTTT.

CDR3 sequence: CASSLELAGGSDTQYF. CDR3 coding DNA: TGTGCCAGCAGCTTAGAATTGGCGGGAGGCTCGGATACGCAGTATTTT. The chain recombines TRBV7-7 with TRBJ2-3, with 8 bases lining up with TRBD2. CDR1 is SSHAT, CDR2 FNYEAQ, per germline (reference sequence). V was pared by 1 base and J by 6 bases, with 9 bases of the junction left unmatched. The CDR3 loop spans 16 amino acids.